Below are 9 T cell receptor beta chains sequenced from a single sample in a study of CD8 T cells in Susac syndrome. Random hexamers primed reverse transcription of roughly 0.5 to 1 ug RNA. One entry per CDR3 protein results from TCRdb running MiXCR on the immunoSEQ multiplex PCR reads. Of about 120,000 distinct CDR3 sequences listed, 80% to 95% were seen once; the top ten hold 0.13% to 0.15%. Sequencing used CD4+ T cells from PBMCs. Receptors were obtained from a human donor in good health.

The CDR3: CASDAQGGGVPQHF. The CDR3 DNA follows: TGTGCCAGCGACGCCCAGGGGGGCGGCGTGCCCCAGCATTTT. The V gene is TRBV19, the J gene TRBJ1-5; 7 positions agree with TRBD1. V was pared by 9 bases and J by 9 bases, with 14 bases of the junction left unmatched. The CDR3 has 14 residues. Germline V CDR1 and CDR2: LNHDA, SQIVND (reference sequence).

The chain recombines TRBV5-1 with TRBJ2-5, with 15 bases matching TRBD2. This CDR3 has 16 residues. Trimming at V came to 4 bases and at J to 1 base, leaving 2 bases not matched to a gene. CDR1 is SGHRS and CDR2 is YFSETQ in the germline V gene. In DNA form, the CDR3 reads TGCGCCAGCAGCGCGGGACTAGCGGGGGGCCAAGAGACCCAGTACTTC. Encoded protein: CASSAGLAGGQETQYF.

The rearrangement links TRBV20-1 to TRBJ2-7; D is perhaps TRBD2 (6 bases). Deletions cut 1 base from V and 8 bases from J, with 18 bases between. Germline V gene lookup returns CDR1 DFQATT and CDR2 SNEGSKA (reference sequence). The CDR3 consists of 14 residues. The CDR3 sequence: CSARVTAGGVKQYF. In DNA form, the CDR3 reads TGCAGTGCTAGAGTTACAGCGGGTGGAGTAAAGCAGTACTTC.

The chain couples TRBV9 to TRBJ2-7; 7 bases are a match to TRBD2. The CDR3 loop spans 16 amino acids. Germline V gives CDR1 SGDLS, CDR2 YYNGEE. V lost 1 base and J lost 6; bases outside the gene matches: 13. The CDR3 DNA is TGTGCCAGCAGCGTATCAGCGGGAAGCGGTAAGGGCGAGCAGTACTTC. Protein: CASSVSAGSGKGEQYF.

The CDR3 region is CASSLGERLYNEQFF. CDR3 bases: TGTGCCAGCAGCTTAGGGGAGCGGTTGTACAATGAGCAGTTCTTC. The chain combines TRBV7-2 with TRBJ2-1; D perhaps matches TRBD2 (5 bases). The CDR3 is made up of 15 amino acids. Trimming shortened V by 1 base and J by 4 bases, and 11 bases separated the two germline ends. Germline CDR1 SGHTA, CDR2 FQGNSA. The full variable domain, with the rest looked up from reference TRBV7-2 and TRBJ2-1, is GAGVSQSPSNKVTEKGKDVELRCDPISGHTALYWYRQSLGQGLEFLIYFQGNSAPDKSGLPSDRFSAERTGGSVSTLTIQRTQQEDSAVYLCASSLGERLYNEQFFGPGTRLTVL.

This chain joins TRBV7-9 and TRBJ2-5, with TRBD1 matching over 9 bases. J was trimmed by 4 bases and V by 5 bases; bases with no gene match: 8. The germline V gene encodes CDR1 SEHNR and CDR2 FQNEAQ (reference sequence). This CDR3 is built from 15 residues. In DNA form, the CDR3 reads TGTGCCAGCAGCGCGTGGACAGGGGTCGCAGAGACCCAGTACTTC. Amino acid sequence: CASSAWTGVAETQYF.

The rearrangement uses TRBV4-3 and TRBJ1-2; D remains ambiguous. Germline lookup yields CDR1 LGHNA and CDR2 YSLEER. The V gene lost 0 bases and the J gene lost 4 bases, with 12 bases spanning the gap. This CDR3 is 15 amino acids long. The CDR3 sequence: CASSQDIGEGYGYTF. Here the CDR3 DNA reads TGCGCCAGCAGCCAAGATATCGGGGAGGGCTATGGCTACACCTTC.

The V call is TRBV7-8, the J call TRBJ2-7, with TRBD1 matching over 9 bases. J gave up 4 bases and V 1 base, and 8 bases lay outside the gene matches. This CDR3 region has 16 residues. CDR1 and CDR2 (germline): SGHVS, FQNEAQ. The CDR3 DNA is TGTGCCAGCAGCTTAGGGACCGGGACAGGGCTGTACGAGCAGTACTTC. This encodes CASSLGTGTGLYEQYF.

The chain has TRBV4-2 and TRBJ2-3, with a tentative D call TRBD2 (5 bases). Trimming took off 4 bases at V and 1 base at J, with 12 bases between the two ends. CDR3 length equals 15 residues. Germline V gene lookup returns CDR1 LGHNA and CDR2 YNFKEQ. CDR3 sequence reads: CASSRLERGTDTQYF. In nucleotides, the CDR3 is TGTGCCAGCAGCCGATTGGAGAGGGGCACAGATACGCAGTATTTT.